Listed here are 19 T cell receptor beta chains from one sample, sequenced in a study of neoadjuvant nivolumab and ipilimumab in lung cancer. Generated by immunoSEQ multiplex PCR, the TCRdb table keeps only in-frame clones and is missing some. The sample yields thousands of clones, about 90% seen once. This specimen was adjacent normal lung tissue, taken after neoadjuvant nivolumab, alone or with ipilimumab, at or shortly before surgery. These TCRs come from an adult with non-small cell lung cancer.

This clone was observed a handful of times. The genes are TRBV4-2 and TRBJ2-4; TRBD2 agrees at 9 bases. Losses at the gene ends were 3 bases for V and 0 bases for J; bases not matched to a gene: 12. In germline, CDR1 is LGHNA, CDR2 YNFKEQ. The CDR3 loop spans 19 amino acids. CDR3 DNA sequence: TGTGCCAGCAGCCAGGGAGGGGCTAGCGGGAACCTAGCCAAAAACATTCAGTACTTC. Amino acid sequence: CASSQGGASGNLAKNIQYF.

V gene TRBV19 combines with J gene TRBJ1-5; maybe TRBD1 (6 bases). V was clipped by 7 bases and J by 4 bases, with 14 bases between them. This CDR3 comprises 14 residues. Germline CDR1 reads LNHDA; CDR2 reads SQIVND (reference sequence). This chain's CDR3 is CASTPLGGNQPQHF. In DNA form, the CDR3 reads TGTGCCAGTACCCCTCTAGGGGGGAATCAGCCCCAGCATTTT.

V and J are TRBV15 and TRBJ1-4; TRBD1 matches 9 bases. Germline assignment: CDR1 LNHNV and CDR2 YYDKDF (reference sequence). The V gene end was trimmed by 0 bases and the J gene end by 8 bases; junction bases not matched to a gene: 4. The CDR3 has 15 amino acids. The CDR3 loop reads CATSRDRQGGEKLFF. The CDR3 coding sequence is TGTGCCACCAGCAGAGATAGACAGGGGGGGGAAAAACTGTTTTTT.

The chain carries TRBV27 and TRBJ2-7; tentative D call: TRBD1 (7 bases). Germline CDR1 is MNHEY and CDR2 is SMNVEV (reference sequence). This CDR3 spans 12 amino acids. With 5 bases removed from V and 6 bases from J, the gap between germline ends came to 11 bases. In DNA form, the CDR3 reads TGTGCCAGCAGTCCCCAGGGGGGCGAGCAGTACTTC. Translated, it gives CASSPQGGEQYF.

The chain combines TRBV11-1 with TRBJ2-7; D unclear. The germline gives CDR1 SGHAT, CDR2 FQDESV (reference sequence). Trimming took 3 bases from V and 1 from J, leaving 7 bases between them. The CDR3 is made up of 13 amino acids. The CDR3 sequence is CASSFATSYEQYF. The CDR3 DNA follows: TGTGCCAGCAGCTTCGCGACATCCTACGAGCAGTACTTC.

V gene TRBV2 combines with J gene TRBJ1-4; 8 positions match TRBD1. The length of the CDR3 is 14 residues. Germline V gene lookup returns CDR1 SNHLY and CDR2 FYNNEI. The junction had 4 bases not matched to a gene; V was cut back by 4 bases and J by 6 bases. The CDR3 DNA is TGTGCCAGCAGTGTTAACAGGGGGTATGAAAAACTGTTTTTT. Encoded protein: CASSVNRGYEKLFF. Full variable domain (missing parts from reference TRBV2 and TRBJ1-4): EPEVTQTPSHQVTQMGQEVILRCVPISNHLYFYWYRQILGQKVEFLVSFYNNEISEKSEIFDDQFSVERPDGSNFTLKIRSTKLEDSAMYFCASSVNRGYEKLFFGSGTQLSVL.

V gene TRBV29-1 combines with J gene TRBJ1-1, with 8 positions matching TRBD1. With 2 bases clipped from V and 5 bases from J, the junction kept 7 bases outside the gene matches. CDR3 length: 14 residues. Germline lookup yields CDR1 SQVTM and CDR2 ANQGSEA. The CDR3 nucleotides read TGCAGCGTTGAAACGGACAGGGTGGGGACTGAAGCTTTCTTT. Translation gives CSVETDRVGTEAFF. The variable domain in full, completed from reference TRBV29-1 and TRBJ1-1, reads SAVISQKPSRDICQRGTSLTIQCQVDSQVTMMFWYRQQPGQSLTLIATANQGSEATYESGFVIDKFPISRPNLTFSTLTVSNMSPEDSSIYLCSVETDRVGTEAFFGQGTRLTVV.

A single count supports this clone. The gene calls are TRBV15 and TRBJ2-1; TRBD2 aligns across 7 bases. J lost 2 bases, V lost 0 bases, and 7 bases had no gene match. The CDR3 has 17 residues. Germline CDR1 is LNHNV and CDR2 is YYDKDF (reference sequence). In DNA form, the CDR3 reads TGTGCCACCAGCAGAGATTTGAGGAGCGGGACCTACAATGAGCAGTTCTTC. Amino acids: CATSRDLRSGTYNEQFF. The full variable domain, its missing parts supplied by reference TRBV15 and TRBJ2-1, is DAMVIQNPRYQVTQFGKPVTLSCSQTLNHNVMYWYQQKSSQAPKLLFHYYDKDFNNEADTPDNFQSRRPNTSFCFLDIRSPGLGDTAMYLCATSRDLRSGTYNEQFFGPGTRLTVL.

In its sample, this clone was seen once. The chain combines TRBV7-2 with TRBJ2-7; no clear D. V gave up 4 bases and J gave up 4 bases, with 11 bases separating them. The CDR3 totals 13 residues. Germline CDR1 reads SGHTA; CDR2 reads FQGNSA. CDR3 coding DNA: TGTGCCAGCAGCTCCCCGCTGACTTACGAGCAGTACTTC. It codes for CASSSPLTYEQYF.

The chain uses TRBV28 and TRBJ1-5, with D hard to call. Germline values: CDR1 MDHEN, CDR2 SYDVKM. This CDR3 is built from 15 residues. Trimming took off 2 bases at V and 2 bases at J, with 10 bases between the two ends. This CDR3 reads CASSLIAGGNQPQHF. The CDR3 DNA sequence: TGTGCCAGCAGTTTAATTGCAGGCGGCAATCAGCCCCAGCATTTT. The full variable domain, completed using reference TRBV28 and TRBJ1-5, is DVKVTQSSRYLVKRTGEKVFLECVQDMDHENMFWYRQDPGLGLRLIYFSYDVKMKEKGDIPEGYSVSREKKERFSLILESASTNQTSMYLCASSLIAGGNQPQHFGDGTRLSIL.

The J gene is TRBJ2-1, the V gene TRBV27; the D is unclear. Trimming left V 3 bases short and J 4 bases short, with 10 bases between. This CDR3 contains 14 residues. CDR1 MNHEY and CDR2 SMNVEV come from the germline V gene (reference sequence). In DNA form, the CDR3 reads TGTGCCAGCAGTTTGGAACAGACGTACAATGAGCAGTTCTTC. Translated, it gives CASSLEQTYNEQFF.

J is TRBJ1-1 and V is TRBV7-9; 8 bases are a match to TRBD1. After removal of 5 bases from V and 4 bases from J, the junction contained 9 bases not matched to a gene. There are 15 residues in the CDR3. The germline gives CDR1 SEHNR, CDR2 FQNEAQ (reference sequence). CDR3: CASSPDRGSFTEAFF. As DNA, the CDR3 is TGTGCCAGCAGCCCCGACAGGGGATCGTTCACTGAAGCTTTCTTT. The full variable domain, in which reference TRBV7-9 and TRBJ1-1 provide the parts outside the CDR3, is DTGVSQNPRHKITKRGQNVTFRCDPISEHNRLYWYRQTLGQGPEFLTYFQNEAQLEKSRLLSDRFSAERPKGSFSTLEIQRTEQGDSAMYLCASSPDRGSFTEAFFGQGTRLTVV.

This sequence joins TRBV19 and TRBJ1-2, with 9 bases identical to TRBD1. V was clipped by 8 bases and J by 8 bases; unmatched bases: 6. CDR3 length: 12 amino acids. The germline CDR1 and CDR2 sequences are LNHDA and SQIVND (reference sequence). The CDR3 spells CASGDRARGYTF. The CDR3 DNA sequence: TGTGCCAGTGGGGACAGGGCAAGGGGCTACACCTTC.

The V gene is TRBV5-1, the J gene TRBJ2-3; 11 bases fit TRBD2. This CDR3 is built from 17 residues. Per germline, CDR1 SGHRS and CDR2 YFSETQ. Trimming removed 2 bases from V and 2 bases from J; junction bases left unmatched: 7. In DNA, the CDR3 is TGCGCCAGCAGCTTACCACTAGCGGGAGTGAACACAGATACGCAGTATTTT. It specifies CASSLPLAGVNTDTQYF.

The V call is TRBV10-2, the J call TRBJ2-1; 7 bases are a match to TRBD2. CDR3 length: 16 residues. V lost 0 bases, J lost 5 bases, and 7 bases stayed unmatched. Germline V gene data show CDR1 as WSHSY and CDR2 as SAAADI. DNA of the CDR3: TGCGCCAGCAGTGAGTCGAGCAGGACTAGACACAATGAGCAGTTCTTC. Amino acid sequence: CASSESSRTRHNEQFF.

The chain couples TRBV19 to TRBJ1-1; tentative D call: TRBD1 (5 bases). Trimming shortened V by 5 bases and J by 4 bases, and 11 bases separated the two germline ends. CDR3 length equals 13 residues. The germline V gene has CDR1 LNHDA and CDR2 SQIVND (reference sequence). CDR3 nucleotide sequence: TGTGCCAGTAGTTCCATTAGGGGCACTGAAGCTTTCTTT. Translation gives CASSSIRGTEAFF.

This chain links TRBV7-2 with TRBJ2-7, with 8 bases that match TRBD2. V shed 5 bases and J 2 bases; nucleotides not matched to a gene: 8. This CDR3 region has 15 residues. Germline values: CDR1 SGHTA, CDR2 FQGNSA. CDR3 nucleotide sequence: TGTGCCAGCAGCGTACTAGCGGCCTTTACCTACGAGCAGTACTTC. Protein: CASSVLAAFTYEQYF.

The gene calls are TRBV11-2 and TRBJ1-1; D unresolved. Trimming pared 6 bases from V and 5 bases from J, leaving 22 bases between. This CDR3 region has 16 residues. Germline V gene lookup returns CDR1 SGHAT and CDR2 FQNNGV. The CDR3 bases are TGTGCCAGCAGGCCAACTCGACCCCCCGGGGTAACTGAAGCTTTCTTT. This codes for CASRPTRPPGVTEAFF. Filled out from reference TRBV11-2 and TRBJ1-1, the complete variable domain reads EAGVAQSPRYKIIEKRQSVAFWCNPISGHATLYWYQQILGQGPKLLIQFQNNGVVDDSQLPKDRFSAERLKGVDSTLKIQPAKLEDSAVYLCASRPTRPPGVTEAFFGQGTRLTVV.

The chain uses TRBV4-1 and TRBJ2-1; D gene unclear. Trimming stripped 1 base from V and 5 bases from J, with 9 bases between. Germline lookup yields CDR1 MGHRA and CDR2 YSYEKL. This CDR3 is built from 14 residues. The CDR3 region has the DNA TGCGCCAGCAGCCAAGTGGTGGCGGACAATGAGCAGTTCTTC. Translation gives CASSQVVADNEQFF.